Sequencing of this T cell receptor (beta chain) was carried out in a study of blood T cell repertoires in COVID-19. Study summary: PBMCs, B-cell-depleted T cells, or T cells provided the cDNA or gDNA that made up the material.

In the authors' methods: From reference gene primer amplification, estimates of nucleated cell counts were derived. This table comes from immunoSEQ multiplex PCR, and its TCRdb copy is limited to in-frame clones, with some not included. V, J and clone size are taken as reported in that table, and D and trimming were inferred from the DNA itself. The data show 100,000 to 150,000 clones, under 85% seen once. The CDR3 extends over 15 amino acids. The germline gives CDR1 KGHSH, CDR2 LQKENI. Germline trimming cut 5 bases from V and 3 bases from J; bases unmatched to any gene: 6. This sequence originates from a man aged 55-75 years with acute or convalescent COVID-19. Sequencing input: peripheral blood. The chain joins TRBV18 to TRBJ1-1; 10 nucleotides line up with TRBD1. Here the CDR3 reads CASSTRTGGDTEAFF. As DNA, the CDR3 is TGTGCCAGCTCAACCCGGACAGGGGGGGACACTGAAGCTTTCTTT.